This TCR beta chain was sequenced in a study of blood T cell repertoires in COVID-19. Study background: Spain, Italy and the United States supplied samples that represented acute and convalescent COVID-19. PBMCs, B-cell-depleted T cells, or T cells provided the cDNA or gDNA that made up the material.

Per the original data handling: Estimated nucleated cell counts came from reference gene primer amplification. Profiling relied on immunoSEQ multiplex PCR, and the TCRdb table lists in-frame clones only, not all of them. D and trimming come from the DNA, and the V and J calls and clone size come from that table. The data contain about 190,000 clones, about 80% of them seen just once; the ten biggest clones take up approximately 15%. V lost 7 bases, J lost 2 bases, and 15 bases lay in between. This CDR3 is built from 14 residues. CDR1 is MNHEY, CDR2 SVGAGI, per germline. The sample taken for sequencing was peripheral blood. The TCR sequence derives from a man younger than 45 with active or convalescent COVID-19. The rearrangement joins TRBV6-5 to TRBJ2-7; D not certain. The CDR3 loop is CASKWSADPYEQYF. The CDR3 DNA reads as TGTGCCAGCAAGTGGAGCGCCGATCCCTACGAGCAGTACTTC.